The 10 T cell receptor beta chains below were found in one sample sequenced in a study of OX40 agonist ivuxolimab in advanced cancers. Method: immunoSEQ multiplex PCR; TCRdb's copy keeps in-frame clones and lacks some. This table has approximately 38,000 clones, about 92% appearing once. The sequencing here drew on CD4+ or CD8+ T cells sorted from blood, taken in a trial of the OX40 agonist ivuxolimab. The receptors stem from an adult with an advanced solid tumor such as melanoma, head and neck, liver or kidney cancer.

The rearrangement uses TRBV7-9 and TRBJ2-1, with D uncertain. V lost 1 base and J lost 10, with 11 bases in between. Per germline, CDR1 SEHNR and CDR2 FQNEAQ (reference sequence). CDR3 size: 13 residues. The CDR3 bases are TGTGCCAGCAGCTTAGGGGGTAGGGAAGAGCAGTTCTTC. Its translation is CASSLGGREEQFF.

This clone appeared a few times. V and J are TRBV7-9 and TRBJ2-3, with 10 positions matching TRBD2. The V gene's germline CDR1 is SEHNR and CDR2 FQNEAQ (reference sequence). The CDR3 has 18 residues. V shed 7 bases and J 4 bases; nucleotides not matched to a gene: 17. As DNA, the CDR3 is TGTGCCAGCACCTCCGGAGCGGGAGGGCCCTTTATAGCAGATACGCAGTATTTT. This gives the protein CASTSGAGGPFIADTQYF.

This clone occurred once. J is TRBJ1-3 and V is TRBV4-3; no clear D. Germline V lookup: CDR1 LGHNA, CDR2 YSLEER. This CDR3 is built from 15 residues. Trimming cost V 1 base and J 2 bases, with 9 bases left between them. CDR3 residues: CASSQVMSPGNTIYF. In DNA, the CDR3 is TGCGCCAGCAGCCAAGTGATGAGCCCTGGAAACACCATATATTTT.

V and J are TRBV30 and TRBJ2-1; D is unresolved. The ends were cut back, 4 bases at V and 0 bases at J, with 13 bases in the middle. The germline CDR1 and CDR2 sequences are GTSNPN and SVGIG (reference sequence). This CDR3 has 15 residues. The CDR3 protein is CAWTKGSSSYNEQFF. CDR3 bases: TGTGCCTGGACCAAGGGATCCTCCTCCTACAATGAGCAGTTCTTC.

This chain links TRBV21-1 with TRBJ1-1. TRBV21-1 is designated a pseudogene. The CDR3 is 14 residues long. The CDR3 loop is CASSKGPQRTEAFF. The CDR3 DNA is TGTGCCAGCAGCAAAGGACCCCAGAGGACTGAAGCTTTCTTT.

This clone was found once. The chain recombines TRBV7-6 with TRBJ2-1, with 8 bases matching TRBD2. The germline CDR1 and CDR2 sequences are SGHVS and FNYEAQ. V gave up 1 base and J gave up 5 bases; unmatched junction bases: 7. CDR3 size: 16 residues. CDR3 region: CASSLGTGGPHNEQFF. Written as DNA, the CDR3 is TGTGCCAGCAGCTTAGGAACGGGAGGGCCGCACAATGAGCAGTTCTTC.

This clone has more than one count but fewer than ten. CDR3 in amino acids: CASSTVSNQPQHF. CDR3 nucleotides: TGTGCCAGCAGTACAGTTAGCAATCAGCCCCAGCATTTT. The genes are TRBV6-5 and TRBJ1-5; D call uncertain. Germline loops: CDR1 MNHEY, CDR2 SVGAGI. The CDR3 spans 13 residues. With 5 bases removed from V and 0 bases from J, the gap between germline ends came to 5 bases.

J is TRBJ2-2 and V is TRBV19; D call uncertain. The germline V gene encodes CDR1 LNHDA and CDR2 SQIVND (reference sequence). V was clipped by 10 bases and J by 3 bases, with 9 bases between them. This CDR3 region has 12 residues. DNA for the CDR3: TGTGCCATTCGACCGGACACCGGGGAGCTGTTTTTT. Its protein product is CAIRPDTGELFF.

The rearrangement uses TRBV6-1 and TRBJ2-7; TRBD2 might be the D (6 bases). Deletions cut 6 bases from V and 1 base from J, with 13 bases between. Per the germline V gene, CDR1 is MNHNS and CDR2 is SASEGT. The CDR3 contains 14 residues. The CDR3 protein is CASRRDSGSYEQYV. The CDR3 DNA follows: TGTGCCAGCAGGAGGGACTCAGGTTCCTACGAGCAGTACGTC.

This rearrangement joins TRBV28 to TRBJ2-7; 7 nucleotides align to TRBD2. V trimming: 7 bases; J trimming: 7 bases; junction bases outside the gene matches: 19. The CDR3 is 16 amino acids. The V gene's germline CDR1 is MDHEN and CDR2 SYDVKM. CDR3 loop: CASTPGGSGNPLEQYF. The CDR3 DNA reads as TGTGCCAGCACCCCCGGAGGGAGCGGGAATCCGTTAGAGCAGTACTTC. Together with reference TRBV28 and TRBJ2-7, the CDR3 gives the full variable domain: DVKVTQSSRYLVKRTGEKVFLECVQDMDHENMFWYRQDPGLGLRLIYFSYDVKMKEKGDIPEGYSVSREKKERFSLILESASTNQTSMYLCASTPGGSGNPLEQYFGPGTRLTVT.